This TCR beta chain appears in the sequencing data of a study of blood T cells in healthy people across ages. PCR was performed a second time for roughly 7 to 12 cycles using a sample-barcoded 5' primer and a J-beta primer mix. A single record per CDR3 protein comes from TCRdb applying MiXCR to the 5' RACE reads. This sample has over 500,000 distinct CDR3 sequences, with about 29% found just once. Regarding the study as a whole: From one million sequenced T cells, diversity estimates were lower bounds. Samples with more naive T cells showed higher observed beta diversity.

A remark on this clonotype: No antigen is known for it.

From germline, CDR1 is SGHNT and CDR2 YENEEA. Between the trimmed V and J ends, which lost 3 bases and 2 bases, there was a span of 17 bases. CDR3 length equals 16 residues. These sequences were also reported in another study, on T cells of mothers and their children. That work adds: Donation was provided by three healthy Caucasian mothers along with their six children. Mother-child pairs who were related displayed a slightly higher overlap than unrelated pairs, a difference that was non-significant.

This receptor was obtained from a boy aged 2 to 10 in good health. J is TRBJ2-7 and V is TRBV11-3; maybe TRBD1 (5 bases). Source material: blood. CDR3 coding DNA: TGTGCCAGCAGCTTCAGTGGTGCAGGGTTCACCTACGAGCAGTACTTC. Protein sequence: CASSFSGAGFTYEQYF.